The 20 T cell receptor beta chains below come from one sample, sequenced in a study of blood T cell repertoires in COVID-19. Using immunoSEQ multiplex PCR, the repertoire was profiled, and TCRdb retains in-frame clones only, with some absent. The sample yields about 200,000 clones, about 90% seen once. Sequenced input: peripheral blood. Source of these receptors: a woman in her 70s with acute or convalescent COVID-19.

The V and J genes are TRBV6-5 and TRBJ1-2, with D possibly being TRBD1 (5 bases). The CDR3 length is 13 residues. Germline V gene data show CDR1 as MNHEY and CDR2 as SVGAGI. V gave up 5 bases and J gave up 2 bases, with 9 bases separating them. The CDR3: CASSQGWNYGYTF. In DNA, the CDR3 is TGTGCCAGCAGTCAGGGATGGAACTATGGCTACACCTTC.

CDR3 sequence (DNA): TGTGCCAGCAGTTACAGGGGCGGTGGCTACACCTTC. It encodes CASSYRGGGYTF. The rearrangement joins TRBV12-3 or TRBV12-4 to TRBJ1-2; 7 bases are shared with TRBD1. This CDR3 has 12 amino acids. V lost 4 bases and J lost 7; bases outside the gene matches: 3.

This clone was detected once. Here the CDR3 reads CASSQPSYEQYF. The CDR3 nucleotides are TGTGCCAGCAGCCAACCTAGCTACGAGCAGTACTTC. The chain carries TRBV7-8 and TRBJ2-7, with no clear D. CDR3 length equals 12 residues. V lost 5 bases and J 3 bases, leaving 8 bases between the germline ends. Per germline, CDR1 SGHVS and CDR2 FQNEAQ.

The CDR3 spells CASTRGFSGANVLTF. The DNA for the CDR3 is TGTGCCAGCACCAGGGGCTTTTCTGGGGCCAACGTCCTGACTTTC. The chain employs TRBV6-5 and TRBJ2-6; TRBD1 might be the D (6 bases). The ends were cut back, 7 bases at V and 1 base at J, with 11 bases in the middle. Germline CDR1 and CDR2: MNHEY and SVGAGI. The CDR3 is 15 amino acids.

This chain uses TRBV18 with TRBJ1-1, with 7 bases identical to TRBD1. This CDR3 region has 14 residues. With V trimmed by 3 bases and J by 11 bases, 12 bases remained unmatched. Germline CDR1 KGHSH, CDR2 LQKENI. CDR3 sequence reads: CASSPDKGARSAFF. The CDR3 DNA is TGTGCCAGCTCACCCGATAAGGGGGCGCGGTCGGCTTTCTTT.

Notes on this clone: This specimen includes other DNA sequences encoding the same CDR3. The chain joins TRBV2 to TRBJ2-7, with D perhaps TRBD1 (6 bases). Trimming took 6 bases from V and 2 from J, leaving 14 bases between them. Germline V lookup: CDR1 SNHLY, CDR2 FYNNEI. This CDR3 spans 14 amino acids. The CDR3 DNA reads TGTGCCAGCAGGGAACAGGGTCCTACCTACGAGCAGTACTTC. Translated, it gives CASREQGPTYEQYF.

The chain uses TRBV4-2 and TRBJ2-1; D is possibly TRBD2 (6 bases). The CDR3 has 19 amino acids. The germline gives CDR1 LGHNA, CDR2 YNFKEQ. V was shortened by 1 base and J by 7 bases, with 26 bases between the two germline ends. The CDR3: CASSQGRMDGLRGRNEQFF. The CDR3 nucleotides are TGTGCCAGCAGCCAAGGCCGAATGGACGGGTTGCGGGGTAGAAATGAGCAGTTCTTC.

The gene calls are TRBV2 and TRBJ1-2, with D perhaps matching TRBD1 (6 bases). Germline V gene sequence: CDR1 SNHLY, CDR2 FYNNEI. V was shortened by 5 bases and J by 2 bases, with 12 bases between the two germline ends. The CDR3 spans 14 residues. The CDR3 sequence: CASSKDRFNYGYTF. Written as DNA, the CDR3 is TGTGCCAGCAGTAAGGACAGATTCAACTATGGCTACACCTTC.

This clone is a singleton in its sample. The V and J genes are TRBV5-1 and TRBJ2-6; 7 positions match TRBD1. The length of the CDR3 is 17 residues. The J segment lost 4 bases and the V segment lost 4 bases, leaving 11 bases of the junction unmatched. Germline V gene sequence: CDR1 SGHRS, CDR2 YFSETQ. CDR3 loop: CASSRSRQGFGANVLTF. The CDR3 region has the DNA TGCGCCAGCAGCCGATCCCGACAGGGCTTCGGGGCCAACGTCCTGACTTTC.

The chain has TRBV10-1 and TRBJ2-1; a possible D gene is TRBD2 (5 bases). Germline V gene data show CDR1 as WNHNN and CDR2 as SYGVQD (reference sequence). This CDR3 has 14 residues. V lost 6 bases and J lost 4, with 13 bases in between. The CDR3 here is CASSPAGIYNEQFF. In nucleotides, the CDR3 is TGCGCCAGCAGCCCAGCCGGGATTTACAATGAGCAGTTCTTC.

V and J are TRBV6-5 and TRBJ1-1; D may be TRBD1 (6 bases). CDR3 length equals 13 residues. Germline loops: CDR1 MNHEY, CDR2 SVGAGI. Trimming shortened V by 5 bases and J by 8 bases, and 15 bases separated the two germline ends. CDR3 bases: TGTGCCAGCAGTCGACCGCCGGGACACGAAGCTTTCTTT. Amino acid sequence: CASSRPPGHEAFF.

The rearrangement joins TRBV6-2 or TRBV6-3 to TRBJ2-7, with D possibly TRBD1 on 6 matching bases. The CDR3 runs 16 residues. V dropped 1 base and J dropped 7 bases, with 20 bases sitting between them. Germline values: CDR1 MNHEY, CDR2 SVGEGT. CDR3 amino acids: CASSYCQGRRGCEQYF. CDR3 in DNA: TGTGCCAGCAGTTACTGTCAGGGGCGCCGCGGGTGTGAGCAGTACTTC.

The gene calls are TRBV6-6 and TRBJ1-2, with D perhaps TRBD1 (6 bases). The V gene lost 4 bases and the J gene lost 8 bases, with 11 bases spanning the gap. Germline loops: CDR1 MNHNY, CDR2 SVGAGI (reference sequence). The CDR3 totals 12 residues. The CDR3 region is CASSLQGSGYTF. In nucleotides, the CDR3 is TGTGCCAGCAGTTTACAGGGTTCAGGCTACACCTTC.

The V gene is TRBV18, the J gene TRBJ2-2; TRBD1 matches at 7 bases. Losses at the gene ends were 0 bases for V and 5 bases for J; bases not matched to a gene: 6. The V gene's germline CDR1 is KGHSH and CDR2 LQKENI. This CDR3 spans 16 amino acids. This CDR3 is CASSPPTGRITGELFF. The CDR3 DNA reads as TGTGCCAGCTCACCACCGACAGGGAGAATTACCGGGGAGCTGTTTTTT.

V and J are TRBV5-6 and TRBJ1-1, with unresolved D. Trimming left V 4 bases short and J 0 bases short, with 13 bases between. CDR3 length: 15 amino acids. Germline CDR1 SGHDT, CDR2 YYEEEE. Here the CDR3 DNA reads TGTGCCAGCAGCGGCTTTGGAGTGTTGAACACTGAAGCTTTCTTT. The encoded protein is CASSGFGVLNTEAFF.

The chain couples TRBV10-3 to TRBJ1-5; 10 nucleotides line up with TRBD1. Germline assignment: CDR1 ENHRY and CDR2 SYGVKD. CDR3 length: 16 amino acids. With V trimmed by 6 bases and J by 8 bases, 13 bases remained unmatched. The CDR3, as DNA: TGTGCCATCAGACCCGGGACAGGGGTCGGACGGGAGCCCCAGCATTTT. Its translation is CAIRPGTGVGREPQHF.

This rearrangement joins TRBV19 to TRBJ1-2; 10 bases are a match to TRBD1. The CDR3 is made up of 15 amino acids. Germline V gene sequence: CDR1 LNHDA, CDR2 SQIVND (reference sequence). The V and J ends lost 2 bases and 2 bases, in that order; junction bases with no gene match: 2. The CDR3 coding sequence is TGTGCCAGTAGTATATCGGGACAGGGGAACTATGGCTACACCTTC. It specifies CASSISGQGNYGYTF.

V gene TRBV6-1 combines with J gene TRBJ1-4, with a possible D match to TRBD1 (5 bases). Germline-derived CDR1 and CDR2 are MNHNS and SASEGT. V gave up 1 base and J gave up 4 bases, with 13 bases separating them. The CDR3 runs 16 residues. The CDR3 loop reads CASSEEGWGGNEKLFF. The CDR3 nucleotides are TGTGCCAGCAGTGAAGAGGGGTGGGGTGGTAATGAAAAACTGTTTTTT.

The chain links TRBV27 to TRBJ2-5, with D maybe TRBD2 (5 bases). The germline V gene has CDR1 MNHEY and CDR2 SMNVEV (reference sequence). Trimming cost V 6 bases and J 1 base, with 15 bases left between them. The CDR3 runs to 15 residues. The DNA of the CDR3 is TGTGCCAGCAGGGGCCTGGGCGGGTTCCAAGAGACCCAGTACTTC. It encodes CASRGLGGFQETQYF.

The CDR3 DNA reads TGCGCCAGCAGCCAAGATCCGCGCTCTCAAGCGGGAGTAACCTACGAGCAGTACTTC. Protein: CASSQDPRSQAGVTYEQYF. This chain links TRBV4-1 with TRBJ2-7; 8 positions agree with TRBD2. V was clipped by 0 bases and J by 2 bases; unmatched bases: 15. CDR1 and CDR2 (germline): MGHRA, YSYEKL. CDR3 length: 19 amino acids.